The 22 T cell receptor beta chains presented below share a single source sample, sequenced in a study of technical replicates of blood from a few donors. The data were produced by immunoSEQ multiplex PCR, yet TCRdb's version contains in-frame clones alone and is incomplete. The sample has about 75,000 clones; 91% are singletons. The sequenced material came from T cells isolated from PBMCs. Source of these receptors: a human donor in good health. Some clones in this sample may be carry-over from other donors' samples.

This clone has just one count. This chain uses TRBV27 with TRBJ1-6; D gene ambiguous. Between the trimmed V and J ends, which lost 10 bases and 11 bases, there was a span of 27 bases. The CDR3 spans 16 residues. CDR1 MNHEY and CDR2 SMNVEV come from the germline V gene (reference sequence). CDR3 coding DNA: TGTGCCACCACACCCGGGGTAGGGCTTGGTCCAACACCCCTCCACTTT. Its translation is CATTPGVGLGPTPLHF.

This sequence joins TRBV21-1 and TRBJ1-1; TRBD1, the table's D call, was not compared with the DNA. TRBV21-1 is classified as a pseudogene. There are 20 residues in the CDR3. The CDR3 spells CASSKATPSPGTGLNTEAFF. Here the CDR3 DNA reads TGTGCCAGCAGCAAAGCCACTCCTTCTCCCGGGACAGGCCTGAACACTGAAGCTTTCTTT.

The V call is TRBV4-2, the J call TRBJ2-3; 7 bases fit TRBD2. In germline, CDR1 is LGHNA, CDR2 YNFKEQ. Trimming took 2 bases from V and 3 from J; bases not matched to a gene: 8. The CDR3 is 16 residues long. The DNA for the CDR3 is TGTGCCAGCAGCCAATCAGGCGGGAGTGCGACAGATACGCAGTATTTT. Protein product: CASSQSGGSATDTQYF.

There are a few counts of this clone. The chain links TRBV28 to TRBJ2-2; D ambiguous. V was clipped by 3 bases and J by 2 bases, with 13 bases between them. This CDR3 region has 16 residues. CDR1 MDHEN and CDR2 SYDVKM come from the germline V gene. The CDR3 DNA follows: TGTGCCAGCAGTTTTGCTGCGCCCTTCAACACCGGGGAGCTGTTTTTT. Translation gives CASSFAAPFNTGELFF.

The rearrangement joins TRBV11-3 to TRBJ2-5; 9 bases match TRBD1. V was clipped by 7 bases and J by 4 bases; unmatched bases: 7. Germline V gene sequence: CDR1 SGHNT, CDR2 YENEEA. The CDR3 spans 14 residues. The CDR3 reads CASINRGLGETQYF. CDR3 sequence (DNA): TGTGCCAGCATCAACAGGGGGCTCGGAGAGACCCAGTACTTC.

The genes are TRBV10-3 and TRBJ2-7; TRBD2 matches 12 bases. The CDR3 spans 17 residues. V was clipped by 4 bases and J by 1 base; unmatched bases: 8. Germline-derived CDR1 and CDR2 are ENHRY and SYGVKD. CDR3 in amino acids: CAISGGRGTSGSYEQYF. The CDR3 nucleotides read TGTGCCATCAGTGGGGGGCGCGGGACTAGCGGGTCCTACGAGCAGTACTTC.

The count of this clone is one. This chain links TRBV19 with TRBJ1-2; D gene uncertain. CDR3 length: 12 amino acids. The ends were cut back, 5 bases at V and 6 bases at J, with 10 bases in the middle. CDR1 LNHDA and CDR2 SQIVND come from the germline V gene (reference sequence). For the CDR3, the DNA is TGTGCCAGTAGTTATCTCGGGGATGGCTACACCTTC. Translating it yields CASSYLGDGYTF.

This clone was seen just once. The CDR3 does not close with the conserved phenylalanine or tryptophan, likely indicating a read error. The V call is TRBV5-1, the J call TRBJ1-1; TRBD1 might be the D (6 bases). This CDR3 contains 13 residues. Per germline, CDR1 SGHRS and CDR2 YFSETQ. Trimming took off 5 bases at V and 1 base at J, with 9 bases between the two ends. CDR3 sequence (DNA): TGCGCCAGCAGGAAGGGGGAGAACACTGAAGCTTTCTCT. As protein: CASRKGENTEAFS.

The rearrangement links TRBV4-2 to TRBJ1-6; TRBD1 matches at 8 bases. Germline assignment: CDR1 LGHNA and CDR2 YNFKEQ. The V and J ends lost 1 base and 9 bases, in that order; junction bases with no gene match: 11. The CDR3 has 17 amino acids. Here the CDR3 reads CASSQGNDDRGRSPLHF. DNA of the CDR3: TGTGCCAGCAGCCAAGGTAATGATGACAGGGGACGTTCACCCCTCCACTTT.

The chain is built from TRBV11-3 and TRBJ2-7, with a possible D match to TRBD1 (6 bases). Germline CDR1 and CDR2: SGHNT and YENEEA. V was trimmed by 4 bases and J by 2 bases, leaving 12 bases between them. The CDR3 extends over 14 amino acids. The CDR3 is CASSSRDTPYEQYF. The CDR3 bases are TGTGCCAGCAGCTCCCGGGACACTCCCTACGAGCAGTACTTC.

The CDR3 sequence is CASSLGQGVSYEQYF. The CDR3 bases are TGTGCCAGCAGCTTAGGCCAGGGGGTCTCCTACGAGCAGTACTTC. This chain links TRBV7-9 with TRBJ2-7, with TRBD1 matching 7 bases. Trimming cost V 1 base and J 0 bases; bases outside gene matches: 3. CDR1 and CDR2 from the germline V gene are SEHNR and FQNEAQ (reference sequence). This CDR3 is 15 amino acids long.

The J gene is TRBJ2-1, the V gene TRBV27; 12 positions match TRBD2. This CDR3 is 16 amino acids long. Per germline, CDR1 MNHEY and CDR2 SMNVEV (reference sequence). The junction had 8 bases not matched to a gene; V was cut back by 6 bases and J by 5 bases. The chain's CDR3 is CASSRLAGAGDNEQFF. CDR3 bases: TGTGCCAGCAGCCGACTAGCGGGAGCTGGGGACAATGAGCAGTTCTTC.

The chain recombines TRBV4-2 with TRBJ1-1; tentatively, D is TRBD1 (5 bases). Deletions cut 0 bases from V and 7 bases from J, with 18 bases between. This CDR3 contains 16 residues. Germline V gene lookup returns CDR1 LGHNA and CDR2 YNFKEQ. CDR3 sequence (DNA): TGTGCCAGCAGCCAAGAGGCCCGCGGGCGGGGGAATGAAGCTTTCTTT. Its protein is CASSQEARGRGNEAFF.

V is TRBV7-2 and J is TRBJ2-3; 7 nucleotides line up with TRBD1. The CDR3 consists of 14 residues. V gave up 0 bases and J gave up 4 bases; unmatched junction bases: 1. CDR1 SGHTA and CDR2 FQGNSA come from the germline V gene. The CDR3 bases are TGTGCCAGCAGCTTAGCTACAGGGGCAGATACGCAGTATTTT. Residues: CASSLATGADTQYF.

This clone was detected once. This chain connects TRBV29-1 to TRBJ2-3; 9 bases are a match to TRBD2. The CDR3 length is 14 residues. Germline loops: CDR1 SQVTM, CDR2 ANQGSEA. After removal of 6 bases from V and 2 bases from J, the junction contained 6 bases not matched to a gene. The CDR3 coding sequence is TGCAGCGTGGAGCGGGGGGACTACACAGATACGCAGTATTTT. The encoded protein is CSVERGDYTDTQYF.

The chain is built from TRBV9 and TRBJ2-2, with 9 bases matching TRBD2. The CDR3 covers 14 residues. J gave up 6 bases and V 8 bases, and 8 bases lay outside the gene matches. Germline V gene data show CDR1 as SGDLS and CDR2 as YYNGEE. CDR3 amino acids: CASGGGGAAGELFF. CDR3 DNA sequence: TGTGCCAGTGGAGGCGGGGGGGCCGCCGGGGAGCTGTTTTTT.

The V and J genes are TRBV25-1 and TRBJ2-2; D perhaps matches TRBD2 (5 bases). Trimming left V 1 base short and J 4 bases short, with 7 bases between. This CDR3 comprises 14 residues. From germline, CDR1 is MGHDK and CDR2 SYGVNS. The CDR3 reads CASSESRGTGELFF. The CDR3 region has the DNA TGTGCCAGCAGTGAATCCCGGGGCACCGGGGAGCTGTTTTTT.

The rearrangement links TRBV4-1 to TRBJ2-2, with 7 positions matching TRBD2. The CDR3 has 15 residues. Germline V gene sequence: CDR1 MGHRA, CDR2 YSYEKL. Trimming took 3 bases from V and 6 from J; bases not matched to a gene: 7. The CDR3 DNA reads TGCGCCAGCAGCCAGGGCGGGAGAGTCTCCGGGGAGCTGTTTTTT. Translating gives CASSQGGRVSGELFF.

The DNA of the CDR3 is TGTGCCAGCATTAGGACACCCGCAGCTGGAAACACCATATATTTT. This sequence encodes CASIRTPAAGNTIYF. The chain joins TRBV6-5 to TRBJ1-3; possible D gene TRBD1, 5 bases. Germline CDR1 reads MNHEY; CDR2 reads SVGAGI. CDR3 length: 15 amino acids. V lost 7 bases and J 2 bases, leaving 15 bases between the germline ends.

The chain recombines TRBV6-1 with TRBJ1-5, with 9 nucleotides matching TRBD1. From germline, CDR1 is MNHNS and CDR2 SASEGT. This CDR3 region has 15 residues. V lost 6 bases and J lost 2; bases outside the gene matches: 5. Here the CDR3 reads CASSTWTGGNQPQHF. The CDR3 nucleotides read TGTGCCAGCAGCACCTGGACAGGGGGCAATCAGCCCCAGCATTTT.

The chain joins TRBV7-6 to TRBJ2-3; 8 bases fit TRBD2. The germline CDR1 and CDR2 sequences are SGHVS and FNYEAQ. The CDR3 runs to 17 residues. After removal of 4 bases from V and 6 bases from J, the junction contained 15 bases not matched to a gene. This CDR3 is CASSSPGGVHGQDTQYF. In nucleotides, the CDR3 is TGTGCCAGCAGCTCCCCCGGGGGGGTTCACGGCCAGGATACGCAGTATTTT.

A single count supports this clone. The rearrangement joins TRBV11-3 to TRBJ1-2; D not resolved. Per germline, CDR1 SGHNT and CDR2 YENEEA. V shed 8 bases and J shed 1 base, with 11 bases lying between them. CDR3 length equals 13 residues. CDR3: CASRGNLNYGYTF. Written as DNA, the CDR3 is TGTGCCAGCCGGGGAAACCTTAACTATGGCTACACCTTC.